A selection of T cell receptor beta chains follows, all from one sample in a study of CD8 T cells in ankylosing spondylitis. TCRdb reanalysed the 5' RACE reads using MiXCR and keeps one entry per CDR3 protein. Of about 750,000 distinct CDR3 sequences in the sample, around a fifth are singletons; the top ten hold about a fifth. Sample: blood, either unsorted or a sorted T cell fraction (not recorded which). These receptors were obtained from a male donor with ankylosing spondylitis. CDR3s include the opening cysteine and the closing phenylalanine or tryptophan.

CASSSDSKPYNEQFF | TRBV12-3/TRBV12-4
CASSLTSGTSTDTQYF | TRBV5-4
CASNRVGTGELFF | TRBV6-2/TRBV6-3
CASSYRPSRETQYF | TRBV6-5
CASSEEKPSGNQPQHF | TRBV6-1
CASSPGTGGITGELFF | TRBV6-2/TRBV6-3
CASSEQREQFF | TRBV12-3/TRBV12-4
CASSLEGQGYGYTF | TRBV5-1
CASGGDRETDTQYF | TRBV2
CSARDWGSTDTQYF | TRBV20-1
CASSLAGIDNEQFF | TRBV5-1
CATKGWGGDTEAFF | TRBV12-3/TRBV12-4
CASSGGTVGTEAFF | TRBV5-1
CASSYRDRGTEAFF | TRBV7-2
CASSPEGIFRDTQYF | TRBV5-1
CASSASRLNTEAFF | TRBV2
CASSQVGRRSTDTQYF | TRBV4-1
CASSPTGVDRGHQPQHF | TRBV5-1
CASSYGQLGGYTF | TRBV6-5
CSVAWDAEAFF | TRBV29-1
CASSLTSEETQYF | TRBV12-3/TRBV12-4
CASSWTGQGSVGELFF | TRBV5-1
CSVLLPGHSNEQFF | TRBV29-1
CATADRAGPTEAFF | TRBV12-3/TRBV12-4
CASSPQGWSYNSPLHF | TRBV12-3/TRBV12-4
CASSPGELEQYF | TRBV28
CASSPSEDRVSFNEQFF | TRBV27
CASSTHSGSADTQYF | TRBV28
CASSFSGLAGSSYNEQFF | TRBV27
CASSLEGAPNYEQYF | TRBV5-1
CASSTRQDNEKLFF | TRBV19
CASSLEVAVNPGYTF | TRBV7-2
CSVGGQSYGYTF | TRBV29-1
CASSPASEQYF | TRBV28
CASSSSDTERHEPQETQYF | TRBV12-3/TRBV12-4
CSVPGSPTSYEQYF | TRBV20-1
CASSLRTLLEGRDTEAFF | TRBV5-1
CASSKRPSSEANVLTF | TRBV6-1
CASSIFGTGDYEQYF | TRBV12-3/TRBV12-4